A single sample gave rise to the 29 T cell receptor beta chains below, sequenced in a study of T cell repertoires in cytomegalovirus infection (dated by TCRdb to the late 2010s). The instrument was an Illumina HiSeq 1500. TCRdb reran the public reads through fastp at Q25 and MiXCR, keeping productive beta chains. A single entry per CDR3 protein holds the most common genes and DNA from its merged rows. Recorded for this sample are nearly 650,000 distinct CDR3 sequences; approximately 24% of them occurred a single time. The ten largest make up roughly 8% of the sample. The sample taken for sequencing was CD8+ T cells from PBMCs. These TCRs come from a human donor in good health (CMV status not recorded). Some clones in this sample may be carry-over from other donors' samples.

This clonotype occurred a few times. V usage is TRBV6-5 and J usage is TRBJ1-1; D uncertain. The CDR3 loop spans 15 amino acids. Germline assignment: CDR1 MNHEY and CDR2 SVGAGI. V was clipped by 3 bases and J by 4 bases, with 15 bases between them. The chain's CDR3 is CASSYRGESSTEAFF. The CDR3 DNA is TGTGCCAGCAGTTATCGAGGAGAGAGCTCCACTGAAGCTTTCTTT.

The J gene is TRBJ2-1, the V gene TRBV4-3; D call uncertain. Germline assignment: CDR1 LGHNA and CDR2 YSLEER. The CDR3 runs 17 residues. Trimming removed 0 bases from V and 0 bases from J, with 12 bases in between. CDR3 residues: CASSQEGSSSSYNEQFF. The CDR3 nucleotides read TGCGCCAGCAGCCAAGAAGGAAGCTCCAGCTCCTACAATGAGCAGTTCTTC.

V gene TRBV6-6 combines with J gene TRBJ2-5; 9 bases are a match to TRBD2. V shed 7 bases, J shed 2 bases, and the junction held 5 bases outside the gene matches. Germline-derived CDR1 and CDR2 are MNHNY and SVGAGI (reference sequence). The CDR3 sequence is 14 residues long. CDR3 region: CASNGRGGQETQYF. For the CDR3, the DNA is TGTGCCAGCAACGGGCGGGGGGGTCAAGAGACCCAGTACTTC.

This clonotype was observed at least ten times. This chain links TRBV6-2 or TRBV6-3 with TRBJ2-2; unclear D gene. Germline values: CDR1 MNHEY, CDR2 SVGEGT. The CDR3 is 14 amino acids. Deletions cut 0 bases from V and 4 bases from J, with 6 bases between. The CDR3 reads CASSYSGSTGELFF. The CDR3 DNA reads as TGTGCCAGCAGTTACTCCGGCAGCACCGGGGAGCTGTTTTTT.

The CDR3 sequence: CASSLEMGLRNYGYTF. CDR3 nucleotides: TGTGCCAGCAGCTTAGAAATGGGACTGAGGAACTATGGCTACACCTTC. The chain employs TRBV7-6 and TRBJ1-2, with D possibly being TRBD1 (5 bases). This CDR3 region has 16 residues. V was shortened by 1 base and J by 2 bases, with 14 bases between the two germline ends. Per germline, CDR1 SGHVS and CDR2 FNYEAQ.

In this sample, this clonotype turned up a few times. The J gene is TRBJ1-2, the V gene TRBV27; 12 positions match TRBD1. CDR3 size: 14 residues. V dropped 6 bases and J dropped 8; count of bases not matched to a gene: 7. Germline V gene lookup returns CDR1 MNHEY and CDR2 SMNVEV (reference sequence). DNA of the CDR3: TGTGCCAGCAGCCCCGGGACAGGGGGCTTCGGCTACACCTTC. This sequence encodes CASSPGTGGFGYTF.

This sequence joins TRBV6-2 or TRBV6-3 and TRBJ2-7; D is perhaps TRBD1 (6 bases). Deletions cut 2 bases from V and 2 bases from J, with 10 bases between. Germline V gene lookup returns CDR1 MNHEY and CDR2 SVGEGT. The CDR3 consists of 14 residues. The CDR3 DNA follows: TGTGCCAGCAGTTACCTGGGACACCCCTACGAGCAGTACGTC. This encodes CASSYLGHPYEQYV.

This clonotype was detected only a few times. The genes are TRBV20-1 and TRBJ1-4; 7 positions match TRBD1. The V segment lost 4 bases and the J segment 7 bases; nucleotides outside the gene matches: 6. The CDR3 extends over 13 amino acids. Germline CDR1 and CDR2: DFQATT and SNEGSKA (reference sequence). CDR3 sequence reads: CSANDRASEKLFF. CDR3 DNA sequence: TGCAGTGCTAACGACAGGGCATCTGAAAAACTGTTTTTT.

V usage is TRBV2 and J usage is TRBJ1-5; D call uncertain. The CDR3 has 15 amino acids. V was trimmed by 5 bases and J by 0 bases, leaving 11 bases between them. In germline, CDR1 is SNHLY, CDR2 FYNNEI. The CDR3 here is CASSPPTSSNQPQHF. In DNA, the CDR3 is TGTGCCAGCAGTCCCCCGACAAGTAGCAATCAGCCCCAGCATTTT.

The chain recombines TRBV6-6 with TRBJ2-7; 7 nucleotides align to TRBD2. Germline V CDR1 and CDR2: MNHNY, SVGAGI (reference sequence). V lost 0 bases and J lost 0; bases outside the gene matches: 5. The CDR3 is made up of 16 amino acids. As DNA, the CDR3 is TGTGCCAGCAGTTACTCGGGGGGGGTGAGCTCCTACGAGCAGTACTTC. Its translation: CASSYSGGVSSYEQYF.

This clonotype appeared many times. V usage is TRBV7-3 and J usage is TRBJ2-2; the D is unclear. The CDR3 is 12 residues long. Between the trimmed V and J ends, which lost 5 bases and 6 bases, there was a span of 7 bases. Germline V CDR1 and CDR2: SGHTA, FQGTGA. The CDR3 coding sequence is TGTGCCAGCAGCCATTACCCCGGGGAGCTGTTTTTT. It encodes CASSHYPGELFF.

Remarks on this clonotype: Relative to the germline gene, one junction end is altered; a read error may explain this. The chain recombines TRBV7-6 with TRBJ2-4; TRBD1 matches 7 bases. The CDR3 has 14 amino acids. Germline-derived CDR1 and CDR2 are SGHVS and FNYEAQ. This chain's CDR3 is CANSLTGSRNIQYF. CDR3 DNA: TGTGCCAACAGCCTGACAGGGAGTAGAAACATTCAGTACTTC.

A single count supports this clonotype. CDR3 sequence reads: CASSYGTGDGNSPLHF. CDR3 nucleotide sequence: TGTGCCAGCAGTTACGGAACAGGGGACGGGAATTCACCCCTCCACTTT. The chain employs TRBV6-8 and TRBJ1-6, with TRBD1 matching over 7 bases. The J segment lost 7 bases and the V segment lost 2 bases, leaving 8 bases of the junction unmatched. CDR1 and CDR2 (germline): MNHGY, SAAAGT. The CDR3 runs 16 residues.

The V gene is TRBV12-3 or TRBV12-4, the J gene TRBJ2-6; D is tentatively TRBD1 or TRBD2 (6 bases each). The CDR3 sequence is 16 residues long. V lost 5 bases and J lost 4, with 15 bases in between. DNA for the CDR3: TGTGCCAGCAGTAAGAATAGGGGGGAAGGGGCCAACGTCCTGACTTTC. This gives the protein CASSKNRGEGANVLTF.

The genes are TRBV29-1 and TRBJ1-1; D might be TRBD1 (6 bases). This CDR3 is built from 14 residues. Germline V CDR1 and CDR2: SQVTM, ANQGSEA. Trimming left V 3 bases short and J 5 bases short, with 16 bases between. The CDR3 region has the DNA TGCAGCGTTGACCCGACAGGTTGGGAAACTGAAGCTTTCTTT. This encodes CSVDPTGWETEAFF.

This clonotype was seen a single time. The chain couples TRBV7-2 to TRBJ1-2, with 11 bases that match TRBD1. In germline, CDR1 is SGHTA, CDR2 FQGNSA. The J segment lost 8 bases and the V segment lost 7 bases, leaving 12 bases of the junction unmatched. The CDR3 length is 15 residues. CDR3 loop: CASNSPDRGLRGYTF. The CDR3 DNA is TGTGCCAGCAACTCCCCGGACAGGGGGCTTAGAGGCTACACCTTC.

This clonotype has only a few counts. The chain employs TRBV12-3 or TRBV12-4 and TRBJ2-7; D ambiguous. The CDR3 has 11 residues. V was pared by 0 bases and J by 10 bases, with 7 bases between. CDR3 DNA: TGTGCCAGCAGTTTAGCCGGGTTACAGTACTTC. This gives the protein CASSLAGLQYF.

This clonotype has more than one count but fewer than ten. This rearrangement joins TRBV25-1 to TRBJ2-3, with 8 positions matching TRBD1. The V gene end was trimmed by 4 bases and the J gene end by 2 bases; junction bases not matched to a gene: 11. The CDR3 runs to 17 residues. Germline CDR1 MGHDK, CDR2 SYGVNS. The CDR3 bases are TGTGCCAGCAGTGCACCACTGCGGACAGGGTTCACAGATACGCAGTATTTT. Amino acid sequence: CASSAPLRTGFTDTQYF.

In DNA, the CDR3 is TGTGCCAGCAGTTCCCTGGACAGGTACGAGCAGTACGTC. As protein: CASSSLDRYEQYV. The V call is TRBV6-2 or TRBV6-3, the J call TRBJ2-7, with 7 bases lining up with TRBD1. V dropped 4 bases and J dropped 4; count of bases not matched to a gene: 4. Per the germline V gene, CDR1 is MNHEY and CDR2 is SVGEGT. This CDR3 has 13 amino acids.

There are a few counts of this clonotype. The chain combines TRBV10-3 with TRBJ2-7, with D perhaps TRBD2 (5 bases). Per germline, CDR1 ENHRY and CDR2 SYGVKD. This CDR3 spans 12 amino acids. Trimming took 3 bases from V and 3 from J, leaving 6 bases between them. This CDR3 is CAISDRGYEQYF. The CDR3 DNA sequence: TGTGCCATCAGTGATCGGGGCTACGAGCAGTACTTC.

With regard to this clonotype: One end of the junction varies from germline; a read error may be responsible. Here the CDR3 DNA reads TGTGCCAGCAGTAGAGAACTAGCGGTGTTAGACAATGAGCAGTGCTTC. Translating gives CASSRELAVLDNEQCF. The chain joins TRBV27 to TRBJ2-1, with 8 nucleotides matching TRBD2. CDR3 size: 16 residues. In germline, CDR1 is MNHEY, CDR2 SMNVEV (reference sequence).

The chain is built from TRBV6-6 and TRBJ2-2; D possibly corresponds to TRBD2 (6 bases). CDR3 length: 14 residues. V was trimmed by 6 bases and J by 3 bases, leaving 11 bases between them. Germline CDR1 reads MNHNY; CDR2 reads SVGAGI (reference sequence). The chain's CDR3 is CASRGGADTGELFF. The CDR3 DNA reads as TGTGCCAGCAGAGGAGGGGCGGACACCGGGGAGCTGTTTTTT.

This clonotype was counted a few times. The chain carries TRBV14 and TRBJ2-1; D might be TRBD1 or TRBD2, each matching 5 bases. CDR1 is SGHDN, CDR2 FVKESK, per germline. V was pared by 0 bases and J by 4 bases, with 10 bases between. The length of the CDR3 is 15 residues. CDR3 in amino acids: CASSQDGTLYNEQFF. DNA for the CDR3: TGTGCCAGCAGCCAAGATGGGACCCTATACAATGAGCAGTTCTTC. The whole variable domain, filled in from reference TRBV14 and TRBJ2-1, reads EAGVTQFPSHSVIEKGQTVTLRCDPISGHDNLYWYRRVMGKEIKFLLHFVKESKQDESGMPNNRFLAERTGGTYSTLKVQPAELEDSGVYFCASSQDGTLYNEQFFGPGTRLTVL.

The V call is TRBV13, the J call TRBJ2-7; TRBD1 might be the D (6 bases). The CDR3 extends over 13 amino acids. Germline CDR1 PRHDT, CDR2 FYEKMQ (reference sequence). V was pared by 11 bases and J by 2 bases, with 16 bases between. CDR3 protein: CACTTGRAYEQYF. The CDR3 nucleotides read TGTGCCTGCACGACAGGAAGGGCCTACGAGCAGTACTTC. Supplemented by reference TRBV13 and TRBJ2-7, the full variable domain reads AAGVIQSPRHLIKEKRETATLKCYPIPRHDTVYWYQQGPGQDPQFLISFYEKMQSDKGSIPDRFSAQQFSDYHSELNMSSLELGDSALYFCACTTGRAYEQYFGPGTRLTVT.

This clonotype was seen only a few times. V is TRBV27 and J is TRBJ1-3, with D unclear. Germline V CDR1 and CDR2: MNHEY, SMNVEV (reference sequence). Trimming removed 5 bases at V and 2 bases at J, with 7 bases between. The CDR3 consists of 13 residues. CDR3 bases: TGTGCCAGCAGTGCGGATCCTGGAAACACCATATATTTT. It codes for CASSADPGNTIYF.

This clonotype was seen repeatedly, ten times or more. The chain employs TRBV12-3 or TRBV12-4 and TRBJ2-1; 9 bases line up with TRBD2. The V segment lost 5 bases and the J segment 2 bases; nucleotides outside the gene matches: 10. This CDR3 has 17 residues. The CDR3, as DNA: TGTGCCAGCAGTCCTCCCTCGACTAGCGGACCCTACAATGAGCAGTTCTTC. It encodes CASSPPSTSGPYNEQFF.

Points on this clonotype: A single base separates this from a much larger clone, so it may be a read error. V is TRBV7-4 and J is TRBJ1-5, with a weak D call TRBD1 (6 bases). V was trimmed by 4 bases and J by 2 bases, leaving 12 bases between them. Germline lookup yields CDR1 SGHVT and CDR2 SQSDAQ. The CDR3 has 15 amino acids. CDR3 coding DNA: TGTGCCAGCAGCTCCGGGACACCATGCAATCAGCCCCAGCATTTT. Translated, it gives CASSSGTPCNQPQHF.

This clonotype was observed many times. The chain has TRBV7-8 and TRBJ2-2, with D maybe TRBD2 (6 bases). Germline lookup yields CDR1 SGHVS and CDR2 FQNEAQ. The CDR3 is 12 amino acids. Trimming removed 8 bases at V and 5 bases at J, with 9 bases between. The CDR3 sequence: CASSGVTGELFF. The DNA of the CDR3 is TGTGCCAGCTCGGGGGTAACCGGGGAGCTGTTTTTT.

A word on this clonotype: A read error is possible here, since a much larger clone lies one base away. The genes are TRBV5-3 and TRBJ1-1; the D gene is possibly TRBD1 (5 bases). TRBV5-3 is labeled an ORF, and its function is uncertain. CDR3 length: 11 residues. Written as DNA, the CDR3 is TGTGCCAGCAGTTTGGACACGGGAGCTCTCTTT. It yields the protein CASSLDTGALF.